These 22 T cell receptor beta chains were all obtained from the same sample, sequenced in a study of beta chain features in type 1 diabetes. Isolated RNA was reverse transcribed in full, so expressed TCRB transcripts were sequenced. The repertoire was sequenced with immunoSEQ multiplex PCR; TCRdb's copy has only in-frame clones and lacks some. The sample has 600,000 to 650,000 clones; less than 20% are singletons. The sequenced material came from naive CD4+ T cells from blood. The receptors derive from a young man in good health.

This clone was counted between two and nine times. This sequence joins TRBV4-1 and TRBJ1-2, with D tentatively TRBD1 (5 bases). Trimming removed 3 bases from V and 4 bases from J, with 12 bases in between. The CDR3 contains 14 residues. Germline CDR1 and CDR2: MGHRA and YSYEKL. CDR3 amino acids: CASSHQGRGYGYTF. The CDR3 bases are TGCGCCAGCAGCCACCAGGGACGGGGCTATGGCTACACCTTC.

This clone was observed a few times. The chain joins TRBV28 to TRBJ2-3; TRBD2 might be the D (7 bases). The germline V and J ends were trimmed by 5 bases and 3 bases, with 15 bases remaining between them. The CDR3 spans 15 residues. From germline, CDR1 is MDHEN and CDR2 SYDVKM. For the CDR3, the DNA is TGTGCCAGCAGTCTAAGGGGGGGGCCGACAGATACGCAGTATTTT. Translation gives CASSLRGGPTDTQYF.

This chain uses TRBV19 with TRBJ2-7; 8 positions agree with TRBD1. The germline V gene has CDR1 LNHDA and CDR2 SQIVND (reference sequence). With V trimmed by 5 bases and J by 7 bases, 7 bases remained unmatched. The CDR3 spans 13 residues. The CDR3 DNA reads TGTGCCAGTAGTCTACGGACAGGGAAAGAGCAGTACTTC. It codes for CASSLRTGKEQYF.

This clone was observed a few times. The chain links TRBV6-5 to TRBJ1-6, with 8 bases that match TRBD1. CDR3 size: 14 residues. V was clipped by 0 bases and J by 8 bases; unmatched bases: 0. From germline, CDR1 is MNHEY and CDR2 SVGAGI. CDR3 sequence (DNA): TGTGCCAGCAGTTACTCGACAGGGGATTCACCCCTCCACTTT. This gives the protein CASSYSTGDSPLHF.

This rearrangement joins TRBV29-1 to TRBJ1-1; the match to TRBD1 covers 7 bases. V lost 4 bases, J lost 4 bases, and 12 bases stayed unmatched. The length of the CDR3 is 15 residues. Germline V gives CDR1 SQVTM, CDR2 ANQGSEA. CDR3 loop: CSVGPSIRGFTEAFF. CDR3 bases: TGCAGCGTTGGCCCTTCGATCAGGGGGTTCACTGAAGCTTTCTTT.

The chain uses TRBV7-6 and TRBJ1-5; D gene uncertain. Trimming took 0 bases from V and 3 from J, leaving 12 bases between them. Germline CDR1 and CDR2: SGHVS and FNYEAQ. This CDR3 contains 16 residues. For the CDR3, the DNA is TGTGCCAGCAGCTTAGCAGGCAGTCGAGCCAATCAGCCCCAGCATTTT. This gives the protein CASSLAGSRANQPQHF.

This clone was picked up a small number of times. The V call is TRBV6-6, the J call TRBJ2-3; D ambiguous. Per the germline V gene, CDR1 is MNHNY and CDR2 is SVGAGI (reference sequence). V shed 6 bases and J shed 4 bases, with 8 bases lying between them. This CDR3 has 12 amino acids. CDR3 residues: CASSHAPDTQYF. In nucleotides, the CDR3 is TGTGCCAGCAGCCACGCACCAGATACGCAGTATTTT.

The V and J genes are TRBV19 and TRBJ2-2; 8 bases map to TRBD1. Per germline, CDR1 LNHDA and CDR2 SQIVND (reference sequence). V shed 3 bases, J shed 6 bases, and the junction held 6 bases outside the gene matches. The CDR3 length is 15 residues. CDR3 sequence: CASSITGQEAGELFF. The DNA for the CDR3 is TGTGCCAGTAGTATCACGGGACAGGAGGCCGGGGAGCTGTTTTTT.

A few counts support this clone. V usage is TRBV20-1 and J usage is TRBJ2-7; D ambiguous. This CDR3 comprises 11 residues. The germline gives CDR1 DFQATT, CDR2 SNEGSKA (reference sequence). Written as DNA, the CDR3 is TGCAGCGCGGATTGGTCATACGAGCAGTACTTC. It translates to CSADWSYEQYF.

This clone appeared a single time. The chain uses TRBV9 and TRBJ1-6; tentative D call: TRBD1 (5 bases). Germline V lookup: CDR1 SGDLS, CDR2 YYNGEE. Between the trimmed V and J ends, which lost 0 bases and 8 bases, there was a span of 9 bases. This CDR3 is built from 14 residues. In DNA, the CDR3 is TGTGCCAGCAGCGTAGCGACAGAATATTCACCCCTCCACTTT. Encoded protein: CASSVATEYSPLHF.

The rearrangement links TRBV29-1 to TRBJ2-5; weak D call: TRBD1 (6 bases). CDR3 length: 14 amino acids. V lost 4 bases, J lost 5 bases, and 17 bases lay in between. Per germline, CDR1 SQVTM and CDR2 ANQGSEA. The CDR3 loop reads CSVVNRAPRETQYF. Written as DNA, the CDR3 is TGCAGCGTTGTGAACAGGGCTCCGAGGGAGACCCAGTACTTC.

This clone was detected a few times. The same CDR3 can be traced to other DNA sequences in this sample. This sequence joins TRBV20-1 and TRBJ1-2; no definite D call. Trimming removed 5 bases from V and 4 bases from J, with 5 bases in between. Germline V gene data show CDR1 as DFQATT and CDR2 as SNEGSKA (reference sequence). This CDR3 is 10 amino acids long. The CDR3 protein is CSAGSYGYTF. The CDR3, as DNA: TGCAGTGCTGGGTCCTATGGCTACACCTTC.

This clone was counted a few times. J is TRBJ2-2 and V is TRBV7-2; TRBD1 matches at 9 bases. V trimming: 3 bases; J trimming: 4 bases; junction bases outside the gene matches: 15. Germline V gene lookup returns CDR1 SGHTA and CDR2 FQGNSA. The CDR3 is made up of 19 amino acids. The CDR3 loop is CASSFRPGQGSRGTGELFF. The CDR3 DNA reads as TGTGCCAGCAGCTTCCGACCGGGACAGGGAAGTCGGGGCACCGGGGAGCTGTTTTTT.

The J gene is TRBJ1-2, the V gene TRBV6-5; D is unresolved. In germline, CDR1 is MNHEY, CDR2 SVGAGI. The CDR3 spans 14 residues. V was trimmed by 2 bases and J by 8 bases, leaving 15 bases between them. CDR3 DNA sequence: TGTGCCAGCAGTTACCCCGGCACGGCGTTCGGCTACACCTTC. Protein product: CASSYPGTAFGYTF.

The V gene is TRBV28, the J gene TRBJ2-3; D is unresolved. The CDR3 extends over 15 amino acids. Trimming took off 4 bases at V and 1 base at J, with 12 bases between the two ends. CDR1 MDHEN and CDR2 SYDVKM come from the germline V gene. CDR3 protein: CASSSPVSRTDTQYF. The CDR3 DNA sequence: TGTGCCAGCAGTTCCCCGGTTTCTCGCACAGATACGCAGTATTTT.

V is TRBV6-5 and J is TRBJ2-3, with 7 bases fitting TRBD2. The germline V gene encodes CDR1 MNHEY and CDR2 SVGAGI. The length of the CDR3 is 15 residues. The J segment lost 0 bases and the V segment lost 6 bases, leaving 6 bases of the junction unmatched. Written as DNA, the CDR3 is TGTGCCAGCAGGTTACGGGGGGTGAGCACAGATACGCAGTATTTT. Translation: CASRLRGVSTDTQYF.

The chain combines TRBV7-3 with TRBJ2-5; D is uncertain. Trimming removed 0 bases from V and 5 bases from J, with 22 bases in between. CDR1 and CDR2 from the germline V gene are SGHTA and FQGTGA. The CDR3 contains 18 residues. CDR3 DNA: TGTGCCAGCAGCTTAACCTTCTCAAGACTCGGCGGTGAGGAGACCCAGTACTTC. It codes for CASSLTFSRLGGEETQYF.

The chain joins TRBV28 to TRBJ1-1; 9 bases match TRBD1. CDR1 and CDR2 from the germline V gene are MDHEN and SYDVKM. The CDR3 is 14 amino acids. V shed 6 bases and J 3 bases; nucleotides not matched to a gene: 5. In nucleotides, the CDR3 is TGTGCCAGCAGGCTTGGACAGGGGTACACTGAAGCTTTCTTT. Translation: CASRLGQGYTEAFF.

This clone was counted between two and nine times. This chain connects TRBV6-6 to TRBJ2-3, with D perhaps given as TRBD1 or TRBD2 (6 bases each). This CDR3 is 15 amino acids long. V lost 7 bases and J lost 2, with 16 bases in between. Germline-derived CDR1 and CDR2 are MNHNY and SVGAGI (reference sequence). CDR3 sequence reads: CASIRGLTYTDTQYF. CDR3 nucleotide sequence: TGTGCCAGCATTCGGGGGCTTACCTACACAGATACGCAGTATTTT.

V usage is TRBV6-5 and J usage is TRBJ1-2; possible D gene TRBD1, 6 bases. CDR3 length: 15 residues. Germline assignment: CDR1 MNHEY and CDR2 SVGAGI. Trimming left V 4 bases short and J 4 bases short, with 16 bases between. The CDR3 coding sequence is TGTGCCAGCAGTTCGGTCGACAGGAGCCCCTATGGCTACACCTTC. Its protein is CASSSVDRSPYGYTF.

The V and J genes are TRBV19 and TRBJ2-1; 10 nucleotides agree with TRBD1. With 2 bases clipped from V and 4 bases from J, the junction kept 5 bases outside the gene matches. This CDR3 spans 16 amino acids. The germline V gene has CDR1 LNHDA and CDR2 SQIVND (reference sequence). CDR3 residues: CASSIRDRGNYNEQFF. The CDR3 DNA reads TGTGCCAGTAGTATACGGGACAGGGGTAATTACAATGAGCAGTTCTTC.

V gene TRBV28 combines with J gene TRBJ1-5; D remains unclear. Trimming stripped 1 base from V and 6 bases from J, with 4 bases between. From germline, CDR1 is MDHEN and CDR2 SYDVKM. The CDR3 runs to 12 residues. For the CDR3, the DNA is TGTGCCAGCAGTTTATCCACTCAGCCCCAGCATTTT. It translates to CASSLSTQPQHF. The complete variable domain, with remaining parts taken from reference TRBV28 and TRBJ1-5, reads DVKVTQSSRYLVKRTGEKVFLECVQDMDHENMFWYRQDPGLGLRLIYFSYDVKMKEKGDIPEGYSVSREKKERFSLILESASTNQTSMYLCASSLSTQPQHFGDGTRLSIL.